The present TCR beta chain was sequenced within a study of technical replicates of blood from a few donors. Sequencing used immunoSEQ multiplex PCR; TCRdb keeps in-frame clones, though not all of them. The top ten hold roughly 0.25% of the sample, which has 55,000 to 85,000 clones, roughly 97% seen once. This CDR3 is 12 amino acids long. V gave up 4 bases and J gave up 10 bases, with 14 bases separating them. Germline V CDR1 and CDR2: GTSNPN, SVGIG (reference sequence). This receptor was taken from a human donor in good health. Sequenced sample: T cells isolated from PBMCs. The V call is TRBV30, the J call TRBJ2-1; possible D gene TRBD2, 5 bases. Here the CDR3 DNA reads TGTGCCTGGACCCCCGGGGTAGAAGAGCAGTTCTTC. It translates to CAWTPGVEEQFF.